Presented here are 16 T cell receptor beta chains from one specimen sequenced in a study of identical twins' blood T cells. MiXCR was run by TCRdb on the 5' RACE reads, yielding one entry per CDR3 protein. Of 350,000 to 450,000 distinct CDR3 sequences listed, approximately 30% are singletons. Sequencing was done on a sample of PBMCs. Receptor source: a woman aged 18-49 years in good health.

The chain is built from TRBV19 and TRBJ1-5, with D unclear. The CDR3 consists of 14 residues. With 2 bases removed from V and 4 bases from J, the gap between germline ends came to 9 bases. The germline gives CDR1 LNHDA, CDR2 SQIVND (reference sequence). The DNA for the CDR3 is TGTGCCAGTAGTATAAACCTACCTAATCAGCCCCAGCATTTT. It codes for CASSINLPNQPQHF.

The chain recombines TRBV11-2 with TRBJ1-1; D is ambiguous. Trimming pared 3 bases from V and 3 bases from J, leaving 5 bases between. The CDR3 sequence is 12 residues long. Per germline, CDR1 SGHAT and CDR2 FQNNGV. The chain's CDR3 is CASSFSDTEAFF. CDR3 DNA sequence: TGTGCCAGCAGCTTCTCGGACACTGAAGCTTTCTTT.

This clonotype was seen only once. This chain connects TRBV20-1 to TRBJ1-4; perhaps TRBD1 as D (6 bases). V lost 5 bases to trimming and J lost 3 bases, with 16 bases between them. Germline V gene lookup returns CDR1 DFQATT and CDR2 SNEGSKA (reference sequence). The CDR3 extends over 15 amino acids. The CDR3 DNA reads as TGCAGTGCTCACCGGCTAAGGGGGGCTAATGAAAAACTGTTTTTT. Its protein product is CSAHRLRGANEKLFF.

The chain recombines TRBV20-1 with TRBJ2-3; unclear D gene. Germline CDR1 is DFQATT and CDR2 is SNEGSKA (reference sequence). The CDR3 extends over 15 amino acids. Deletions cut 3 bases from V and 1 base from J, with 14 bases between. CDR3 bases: TGCAGTGCTAGGGTTGCTGGCAAGGGCACAGATACGCAGTATTTT. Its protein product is CSARVAGKGTDTQYF.

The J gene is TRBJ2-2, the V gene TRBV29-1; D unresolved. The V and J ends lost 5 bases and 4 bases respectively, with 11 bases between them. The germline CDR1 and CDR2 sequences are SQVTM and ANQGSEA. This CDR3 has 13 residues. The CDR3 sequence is CSVPGLGTGELFF. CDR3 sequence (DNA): TGCAGCGTTCCTGGTTTGGGCACCGGGGAGCTGTTTTTT.

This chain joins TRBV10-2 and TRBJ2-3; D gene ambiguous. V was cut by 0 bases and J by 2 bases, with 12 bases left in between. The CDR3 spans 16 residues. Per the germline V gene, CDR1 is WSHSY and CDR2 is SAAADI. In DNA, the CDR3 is TGCGCCAGCAGTGAGTCGACTGCGTCTTACACAGATACGCAGTATTTT. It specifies CASSESTASYTDTQYF.

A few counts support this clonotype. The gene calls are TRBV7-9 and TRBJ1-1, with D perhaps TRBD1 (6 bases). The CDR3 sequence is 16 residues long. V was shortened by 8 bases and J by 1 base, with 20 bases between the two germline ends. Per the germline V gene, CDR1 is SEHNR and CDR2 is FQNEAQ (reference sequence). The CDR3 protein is CASLVGTKKTNTEAFF. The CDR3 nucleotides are TGTGCCAGCCTTGTCGGGACAAAGAAAACGAACACTGAAGCTTTCTTT.

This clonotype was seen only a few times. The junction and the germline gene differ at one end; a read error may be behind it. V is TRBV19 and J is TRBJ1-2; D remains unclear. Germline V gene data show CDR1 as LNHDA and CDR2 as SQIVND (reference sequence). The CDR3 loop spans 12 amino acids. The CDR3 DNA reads TGTGCCAGTTCCCCCTTAGAAAGTGGCCTGCTCTTC. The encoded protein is CASSPLESGLLF. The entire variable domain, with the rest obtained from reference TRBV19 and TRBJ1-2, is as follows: DGGITQSPKYLFRKEGQNVTLSCEQNLNHDAMYWYRQDPGQGLRLIYYSQIVNDFQKGDIAEGYSVSREKKESFPLTVTSAQKNPTAFYLCASSPLESGLLFGSGTRLTVV.

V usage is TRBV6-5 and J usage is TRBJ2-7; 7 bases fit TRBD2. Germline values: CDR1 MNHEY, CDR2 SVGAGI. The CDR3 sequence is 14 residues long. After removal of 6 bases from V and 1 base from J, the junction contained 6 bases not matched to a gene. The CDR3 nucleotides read TGTGCCAGCAGATTCGGCGGGAGTTCCTACGAGCAGTACTTC. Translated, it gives CASRFGGSSYEQYF.

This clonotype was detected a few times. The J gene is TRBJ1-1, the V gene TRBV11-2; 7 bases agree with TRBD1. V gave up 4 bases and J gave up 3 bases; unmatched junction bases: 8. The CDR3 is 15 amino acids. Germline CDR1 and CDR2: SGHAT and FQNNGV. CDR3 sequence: CASSSGRDRDTEAFF. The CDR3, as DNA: TGTGCCAGCAGCTCAGGGAGAGACAGGGACACTGAAGCTTTCTTT.

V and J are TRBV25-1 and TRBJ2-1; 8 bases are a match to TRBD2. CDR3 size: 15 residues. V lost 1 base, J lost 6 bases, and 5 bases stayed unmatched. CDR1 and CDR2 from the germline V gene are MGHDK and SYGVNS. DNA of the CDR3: TGTGCCAGCAGTGAATTGGCTAGCGGGCTCAATGAGCAGTTCTTC. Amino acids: CASSELASGLNEQFF.

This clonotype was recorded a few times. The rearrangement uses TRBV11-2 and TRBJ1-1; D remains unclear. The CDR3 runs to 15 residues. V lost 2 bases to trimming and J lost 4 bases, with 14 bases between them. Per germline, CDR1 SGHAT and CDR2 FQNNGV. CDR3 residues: CASSLNFGVSTEAFF. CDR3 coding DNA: TGTGCCAGCAGCTTAAATTTTGGGGTGAGCACTGAAGCTTTCTTT.

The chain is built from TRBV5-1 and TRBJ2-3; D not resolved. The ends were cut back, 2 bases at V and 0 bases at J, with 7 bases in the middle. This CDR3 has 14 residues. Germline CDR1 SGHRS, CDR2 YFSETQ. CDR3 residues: CASSLTISTDTQYF. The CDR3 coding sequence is TGCGCCAGCAGCTTAACTATTAGCACAGATACGCAGTATTTT.

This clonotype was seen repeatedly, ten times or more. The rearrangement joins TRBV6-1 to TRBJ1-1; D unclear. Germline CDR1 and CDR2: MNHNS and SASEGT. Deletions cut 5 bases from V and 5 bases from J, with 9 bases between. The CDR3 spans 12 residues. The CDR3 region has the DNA TGTGCCAGCAGTAGGACTACGACTGAAGCTTTCTTT. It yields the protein CASSRTTTEAFF.

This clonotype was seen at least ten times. The CDR3 DNA follows: TGCAGTGCATGGAGGGAGGCCAAAAACATTCAGTACTTC. Its translation: CSAWREAKNIQYF. This chain joins TRBV20-1 and TRBJ2-4; D is perhaps TRBD2 (6 bases). The CDR3 runs 13 residues. V lost 6 bases and J 1 base, leaving 10 bases between the germline ends. Germline CDR1 and CDR2: DFQATT and SNEGSKA (reference sequence).

The CDR3 DNA follows: TGTGCCAGCAGCGTAGCACCAGAAAATGGCTACACCTTC. As protein: CASSVAPENGYTF. The gene calls are TRBV9 and TRBJ1-2; D ambiguous. Germline V lookup: CDR1 SGDLS, CDR2 YYNGEE. There are 13 residues in the CDR3. Trimming removed 0 bases at V and 6 bases at J, with 9 bases between.